Reported below is one TCR beta chain. This specimen comes from a study of blood T cell repertoires in COVID-19. Study-wide context: Italy, Spain and the United States were the sources of the convalescent and acute COVID-19 samples. From T cells, B-cell-depleted T cells, or PBMCs came the material, which was cDNA or gDNA.

CDR3 length: 16 amino acids. The V segment lost 0 bases and the J segment 3 bases; nucleotides outside the gene matches: 7. Methods used by the authors: It was from reference gene primer amplification that nucleated cell counts were estimated. Clones were sequenced by immunoSEQ multiplex PCR, and TCRdb holds only the in-frame ones, with some missing. From that table come the V and J calls and clone size; the DNA was used to work out D and trimming. The sample records a few hundred thousand clones, roughly nine tenths being singletons. This receptor was obtained from a man aged 18 to 29 who had recovered from COVID-19. The chain employs TRBV23-1 and TRBJ2-7; 8 nucleotides line up with TRBD1. TRBV23-1 is an open reading frame whose function is uncertain. Sequencing was performed on peripheral blood. CDR3 bases: TGCGCCAGCAGTCAATCGCACCGGGACAGGTGCTACGAGCAGTACTTC. Its translation is CASSQSHRDRCYEQYF.